The next 3 T cell receptor beta chains were all read from a single sample in a study of blood T cell repertoires in COVID-19. The assay was immunoSEQ multiplex PCR, and TCRdb's table has in-frame clones only and misses some. The sample shows hundreds of thousands of clones, about nine tenths of them seen only once. Source material: peripheral blood. These receptors came from a woman aged 55-75 years with acute or convalescent COVID-19.

This chain links TRBV28 with TRBJ2-7, with 7 bases lining up with TRBD1. Germline assignment: CDR1 MDHEN and CDR2 SYDVKM. CDR3 length equals 16 residues. The ends lost 6 bases at V and 0 bases at J; junction bases unmatched: 11. For the CDR3, the DNA is TGTGCCAGCAGGGCTACCATGGGACAGCCCTCCTACGAGCAGTACTTC. Its translation is CASRATMGQPSYEQYF. Using reference TRBV28 and TRBJ2-7 for the parts outside the CDR3, the full variable domain is DVKVTQSSRYLVKRTGEKVFLECVQDMDHENMFWYRQDPGLGLRLIYFSYDVKMKEKGDIPEGYSVSREKKERFSLILESASTNQTSMYLCASRATMGQPSYEQYFGPGTRLTVT.

CDR3 residues: CASSQSGGTEAFF. The DNA for the CDR3 is TGCGCCAGCAGTCAATCTGGGGGGACTGAAGCTTTCTTT. The chain uses TRBV23-1 and TRBJ1-1, with D possibly matching TRBD1 (5 bases). TRBV23-1 has ORF status, its function being uncertain. CDR3 length: 13 amino acids. The V end was cut by 0 bases, the J end by 5 bases, with 7 bases between.

This clone was detected only once. The DNA for the CDR3 is TGTGCCAGCAGCGCAACCGGGACTAGCGGTTACGAGCAGTACTTC. This translates into CASSATGTSGYEQYF. The chain joins TRBV9 to TRBJ2-7; TRBD2 matches 11 bases. Per germline, CDR1 SGDLS and CDR2 YYNGEE. The CDR3 has 15 residues. Losses at the gene ends were 3 bases for V and 4 bases for J; bases not matched to a gene: 6. The whole variable domain, remainder taken from reference TRBV9 and TRBJ2-7, is DSGVTQTPKHLITATGQRVTLRCSPRSGDLSVYWYQQSLDQGLQFLIQYYNGEERAKGNILERFSAQQFPDLHSELNLSSLELGDSALYFCASSATGTSGYEQYFGPGTRLTVT.